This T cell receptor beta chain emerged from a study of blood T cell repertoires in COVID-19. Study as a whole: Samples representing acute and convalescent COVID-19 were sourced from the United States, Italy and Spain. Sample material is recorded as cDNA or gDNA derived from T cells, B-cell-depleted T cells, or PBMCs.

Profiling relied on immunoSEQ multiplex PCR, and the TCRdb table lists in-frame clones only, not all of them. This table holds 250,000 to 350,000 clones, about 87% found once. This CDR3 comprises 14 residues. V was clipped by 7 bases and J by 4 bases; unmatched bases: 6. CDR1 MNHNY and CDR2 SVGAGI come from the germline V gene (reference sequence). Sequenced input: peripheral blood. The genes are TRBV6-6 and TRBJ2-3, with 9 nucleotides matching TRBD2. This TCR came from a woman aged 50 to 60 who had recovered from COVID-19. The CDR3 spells CASTGGGASDTQYF. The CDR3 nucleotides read TGTGCCAGCACGGGCGGGGGGGCCTCAGATACGCAGTATTTT.